This T cell receptor (beta chain) was sequenced for a study of shared clonotypes between healthy human individuals. Only in-frame clones appear in the TCRdb table, and some are missing; sequencing was by immunoSEQ multiplex PCR. The sample holds millions of clones, approximately 95% seen once. V lost 1 base to trimming and J lost 5 bases, with 17 bases between them. The CDR3 sequence is 16 residues long. The clonotype originates from a man aged 18 to 30 in good health. Some clones in this sample may be carry-over from other donors' samples. This chain links TRBV23-1 with TRBJ2-5; perhaps D is TRBD1 or TRBD2 (5 bases each). TRBV23-1 is identified as an open reading frame with a role that is uncertain. What was sequenced was naive CD4+ T cells from PBMCs. Sample subset: CD45RA+ positively selected. CDR3 sequence (DNA): TGCGCCAGCAGTCAATTGAGGGGAAGGAGTGCGGAGACCCAGTACTTC. Amino acids: CASSQLRGRSAETQYF.